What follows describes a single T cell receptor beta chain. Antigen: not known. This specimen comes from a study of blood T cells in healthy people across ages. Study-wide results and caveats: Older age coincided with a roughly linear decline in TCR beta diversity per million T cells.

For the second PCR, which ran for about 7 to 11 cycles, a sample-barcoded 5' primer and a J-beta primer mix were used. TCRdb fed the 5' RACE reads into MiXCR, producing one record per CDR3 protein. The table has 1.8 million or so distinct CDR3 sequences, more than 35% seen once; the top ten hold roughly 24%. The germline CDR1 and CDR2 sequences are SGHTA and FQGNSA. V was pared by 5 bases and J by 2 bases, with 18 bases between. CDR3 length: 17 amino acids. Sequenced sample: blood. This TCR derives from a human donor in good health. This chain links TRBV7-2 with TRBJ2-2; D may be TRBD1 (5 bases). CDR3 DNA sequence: TGTGCCAGCAGCCCCGAGGTAGGGGCGAGCAACACCGGGGAGCTGTTTTTT. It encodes CASSPEVGASNTGELFF.